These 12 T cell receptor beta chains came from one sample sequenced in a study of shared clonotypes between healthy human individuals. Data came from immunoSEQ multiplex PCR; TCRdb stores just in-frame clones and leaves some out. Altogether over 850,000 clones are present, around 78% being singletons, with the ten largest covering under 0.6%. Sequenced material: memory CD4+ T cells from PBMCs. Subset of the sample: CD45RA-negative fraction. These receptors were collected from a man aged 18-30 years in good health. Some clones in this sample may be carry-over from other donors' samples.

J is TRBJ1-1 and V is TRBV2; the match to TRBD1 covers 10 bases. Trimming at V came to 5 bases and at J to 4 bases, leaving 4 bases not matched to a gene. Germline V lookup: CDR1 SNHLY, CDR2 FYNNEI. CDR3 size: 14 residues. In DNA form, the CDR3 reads TGTGCCAGCAGTATGGACAGGGGGGGCACTGAAGCTTTCTTT. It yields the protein CASSMDRGGTEAFF.

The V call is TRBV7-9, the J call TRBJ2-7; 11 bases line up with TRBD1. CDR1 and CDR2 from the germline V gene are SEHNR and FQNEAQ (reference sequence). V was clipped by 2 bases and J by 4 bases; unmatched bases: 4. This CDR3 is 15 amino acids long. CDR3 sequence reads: CASSLNRDRGYEQYF. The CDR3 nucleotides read TGTGCCAGCAGCTTAAACCGGGACAGGGGGTACGAGCAGTACTTC.

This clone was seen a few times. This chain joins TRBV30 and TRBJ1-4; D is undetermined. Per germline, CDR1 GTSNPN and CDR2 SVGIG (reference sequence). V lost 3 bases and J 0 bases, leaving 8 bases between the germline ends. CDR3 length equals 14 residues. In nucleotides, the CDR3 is TGTGCCTGGAGGGGTTACGCAACTAATGAAAAACTGTTTTTT. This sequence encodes CAWRGYATNEKLFF.

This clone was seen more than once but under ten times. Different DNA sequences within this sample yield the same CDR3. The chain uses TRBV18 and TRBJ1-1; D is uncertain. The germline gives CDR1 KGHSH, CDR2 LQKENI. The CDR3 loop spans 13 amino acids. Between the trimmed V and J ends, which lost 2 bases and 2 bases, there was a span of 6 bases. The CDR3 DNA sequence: TGTGCCAGCTCACCAAATGGAAACACTGAAGCTTTCTTT. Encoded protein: CASSPNGNTEAFF.

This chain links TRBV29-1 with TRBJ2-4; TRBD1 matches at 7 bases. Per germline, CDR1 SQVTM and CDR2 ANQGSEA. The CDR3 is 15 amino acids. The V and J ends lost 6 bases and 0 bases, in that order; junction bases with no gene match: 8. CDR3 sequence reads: CSVHSGQLAKNIQYF. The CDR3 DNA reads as TGCAGCGTCCACTCGGGACAGCTAGCCAAAAACATTCAGTACTTC.

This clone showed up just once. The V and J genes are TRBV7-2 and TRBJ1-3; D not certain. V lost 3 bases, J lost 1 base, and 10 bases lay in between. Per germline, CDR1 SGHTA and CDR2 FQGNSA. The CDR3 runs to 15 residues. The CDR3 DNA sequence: TGTGCCAGCAGCTTGCTAATCTCGTCTGGAAACACCATATATTTT. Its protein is CASSLLISSGNTIYF.

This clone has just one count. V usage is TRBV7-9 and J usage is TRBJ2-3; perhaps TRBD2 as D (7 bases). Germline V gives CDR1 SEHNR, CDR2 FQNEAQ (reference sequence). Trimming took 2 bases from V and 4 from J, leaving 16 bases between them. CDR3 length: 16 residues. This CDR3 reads CASSLRGGAGADTQYF. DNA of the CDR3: TGTGCCAGCAGCTTAAGGGGGGGAGCTGGTGCAGATACGCAGTATTTT.

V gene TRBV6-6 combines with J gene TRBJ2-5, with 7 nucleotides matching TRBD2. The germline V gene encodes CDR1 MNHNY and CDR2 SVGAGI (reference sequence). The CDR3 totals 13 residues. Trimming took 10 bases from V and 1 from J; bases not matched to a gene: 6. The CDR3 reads CATRSGGQETQYF. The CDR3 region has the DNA TGTGCCACCCGATCGGGGGGCCAAGAGACCCAGTACTTC.

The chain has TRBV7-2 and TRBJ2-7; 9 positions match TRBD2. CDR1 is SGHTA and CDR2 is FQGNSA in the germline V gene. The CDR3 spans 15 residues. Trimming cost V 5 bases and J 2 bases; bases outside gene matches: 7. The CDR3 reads CASSLFSSGAYEQYF. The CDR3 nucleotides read TGTGCCAGCAGCCTGTTTTCTAGCGGGGCCTACGAGCAGTACTTC.

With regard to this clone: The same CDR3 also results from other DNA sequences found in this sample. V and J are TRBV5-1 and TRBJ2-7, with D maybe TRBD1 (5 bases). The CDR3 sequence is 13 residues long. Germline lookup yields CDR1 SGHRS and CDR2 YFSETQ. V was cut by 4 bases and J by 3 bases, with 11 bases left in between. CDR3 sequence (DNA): TGCGCCAGCAGCCCCCAGGGCGGCTACGAGCAGTACTTC. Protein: CASSPQGGYEQYF.

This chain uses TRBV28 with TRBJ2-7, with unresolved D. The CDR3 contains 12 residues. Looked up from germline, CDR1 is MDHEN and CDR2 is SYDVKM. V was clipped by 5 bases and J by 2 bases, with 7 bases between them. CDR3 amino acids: CASSIRPYEQYF. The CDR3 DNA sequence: TGTGCCAGCAGTATAAGGCCCTACGAGCAGTACTTC.

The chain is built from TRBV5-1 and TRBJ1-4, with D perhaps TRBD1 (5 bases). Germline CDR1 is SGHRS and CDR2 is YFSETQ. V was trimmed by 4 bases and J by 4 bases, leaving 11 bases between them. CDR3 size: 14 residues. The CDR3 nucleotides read TGCGCCAGCAGCCGCGACAGCTTTAATGAAAAACTGTTTTTT. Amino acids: CASSRDSFNEKLFF. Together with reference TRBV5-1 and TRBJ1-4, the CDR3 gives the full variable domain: KAGVTQTPRYLIKTRGQQVTLSCSPISGHRSVSWYQQTPGQGLQFLFEYFSETQRNKGNFPGRFSGRQFSNSRSEMNVSTLELGDSALYLCASSRDSFNEKLFFGSGTQLSVL.